Included here is one T cell receptor (beta chain) sequence, with context. The sample belongs to a study of blood T cells in healthy people across ages. The germline gives CDR1 LGHNT, CDR2 FRNRAP. The CDR3 length is 18 residues. V lost 6 bases and J lost 13; bases outside the gene matches: 26. The total RNA that was extracted per sample amounted to at least 5.5 micrograms. Alongside a J-beta primer mix, a sample-barcoded 5' primer served in a second PCR lasting about 7 to 11 cycles. Via MiXCR, TCRdb re-called the 5' RACE reads, giving one row per CDR3 protein. The top ten clones hold about 3.8% of a sample with about 1.5 million distinct CDR3 sequences, about 45% of them seen once.

The rearrangement links TRBV12-5 to TRBJ2-1; 8 bases are a match to TRBD1. Source material: blood. The receptor was derived from a woman under 30 in good health. CDR3 residues: CASGDGTGRLGRWETQFF. The CDR3 bases are TGTGCTAGTGGGGATGGGACAGGCCGTTTAGGAAGATGGGAGACCCAGTTCTTC.